This is a list of T cell receptor beta chains from one sample in a study of blood T cell repertoires in COVID-19. Sequencing was performed with immunoSEQ multiplex PCR; in TCRdb, only in-frame clones are kept and a portion is missing. The sample shows over 70,000 clones, nearly 90% of them seen only once. Source material: peripheral blood. These TCRs come from an elderly woman with active or convalescent COVID-19. The CDR3 runs from the conserved cysteine through the conserved F or W. The order of the fields is clone size, V gene, D gene, J gene, CDR3 protein, CDR3 DNA. D genes are given only for firm matches. Expanded clones get a size class; other rows say once, few or many, or leave the size out.

clone size: NA
V gene: TRBV7-2
D gene: NA
J gene: TRBJ2-2
CDR3 protein: CASSLYGANTGELFF
CDR3 DNA: TGTGCCAGCAGCTTATACGGGGCGAACACCGGGGAGCTGTTTTTT

clone size: once
V gene: TRBV7-3
D gene: TRBD2
J gene: TRBJ2-1
CDR3 protein: CASSFRLAGYNEQFF
CDR3 DNA: TGTGCCAGCAGCTTCAGACTAGCGGGTTACAATGAGCAGTTCTTC

clone size: NA
V gene: TRBV5-1
D gene: TRBD1
J gene: TRBJ2-7
CDR3 protein: CASSLGTGGYEQYF
CDR3 DNA: TGCGCCAGCAGCCTTGGGACAGGGGGCTACGAGCAGTACTTC

clone size: NA
V gene: TRBV19
D gene: NA
J gene: TRBJ2-3
CDR3 protein: CASSIPSGGAVDTQYF
CDR3 DNA: TGTGCCAGTAGTATACCGTCTGGCGGGGCGGTGGATACGCAGTATTTT

clone size: NA
V gene: TRBV20-1
D gene: NA
J gene: TRBJ1-1
CDR3 protein: CSARNDNEAFF
CDR3 DNA: TGCAGTGCTAGAAATGACAACGAGGCTTTCTTT

clone size: NA
V gene: TRBV15
D gene: NA
J gene: TRBJ2-7
CDR3 protein: CATSRDFVDRAYEQYF
CDR3 DNA: TGTGCCACCAGCAGAGATTTCGTGGACAGAGCCTACGAGCAGTACTTC

clone size: NA
V gene: TRBV9
D gene: NA
J gene: TRBJ2-3
CDR3 protein: CASSLRSSGTDTQYF
CDR3 DNA: TGTGCCAGCAGCCTTCGTAGTTCGGGAACAGATACGCAGTATTTT

clone size: once
V gene: TRBV7-9
D gene: NA
J gene: TRBJ2-4
CDR3 protein: CASSLVAENIQYF
CDR3 DNA: TGTGCCAGCAGCTTAGTAGCGGAAAACATTCAGTACTTC

clone size: NA
V gene: TRBV6-5
D gene: NA
J gene: TRBJ2-7
CDR3 protein: CASSTQGYEQYF
CDR3 DNA: TGTGCCAGCAGTACCCAGGGATACGAGCAGTACTTC

clone size: NA
V gene: TRBV29-1
D gene: TRBD1
J gene: TRBJ1-1
CDR3 protein: CSVGRQGGGTEAFF
CDR3 DNA: TGCAGCGTTGGGAGACAGGGTGGCGGCACTGAAGCTTTCTTT